These T cell receptor beta chains were read from a single sample in a study of blood T cell repertoires in COVID-19. TCRdb's copy holds only in-frame clones and misses some; the assay was immunoSEQ multiplex PCR. The sample lists approximately 110,000 clones; roughly 80% were seen once. The sequenced sample was peripheral blood. The receptors shown here come from an older man with COVID-19, enrolled during active disease. Both conserved end residues are part of each CDR3. D genes are given only for firm matches. Size values are once, few and many counts, or a class for expanded clones, and some rows have none.

j_gene | v_gene | d_gene | abundance | CDR3nt | CDR3aa
TRBJ2-7 | TRBV5-1 | - | once | TGCGCCAGCACACAGGGTCCTTCCTCCTACGAGCAGTACTTC | CASTQGPSSYEQYF
TRBJ1-4 | TRBV29-1 | TRBD1 | once | TGCAGCGTTAGGGGGACAGGGAAAGAAAAACTGTTTTTT | CSVRGTGKEKLFF
TRBJ2-1 | TRBV28 | TRBD2 | - | TGTGCCAGCAGGATATTTAGCGGGAGCGCCTACAATGAGCAGTTCTTC | CASRIFSGSAYNEQFF
TRBJ2-5 | TRBV9 | - | - | TGTGCCAGCAGCGCGACAGGAGAGACCCAGTACTTC | CASSATGETQYF
TRBJ1-2 | TRBV6-6 | - | - | TGTGCCAGCCGAACACAGGGAGATGATGGCTACACCTTC | CASRTQGDDGYTF
TRBJ2-3 | TRBV25-1 | - | - | TGTGCCAGCAGTGGTTTCAAGGCCACGGGGTACACAGATACGCAGTATTTT | CASSGFKATGYTDTQYF
TRBJ2-1 | TRBV29-1 | TRBD1 | - | TGCAGCGTTGAAAATAGGGGGCAAACCTACAATGAGCAGTTCTTC | CSVENRGQTYNEQFF
TRBJ1-3 | TRBV6-5 | TRBD1 | once | TGTGCCAGCAGCTTGTTGACAGGGAGAGACACCATATATTTT | CASSLLTGRDTIYF
TRBJ1-1 | TRBV30 | - | - | TGTGCCTGGAGTGTACGCAGGACTGAAGCTTTCTTT | CAWSVRRTEAFF
TRBJ1-2 | TRBV28 | TRBD1 | - | TGTGCCAGCAGTCCGGAGACAGGGACTAACTATGGCTACACCTTC | CASSPETGTNYGYTF
TRBJ1-5 | TRBV19 | - | once | TGTGCCACCGCGGACAGACGCAATCAGCCCCAGCATTTT | CATADRRNQPQHF
TRBJ1-2 | TRBV6-5 | - | - | TGTGCCAGCAGTTCCAACTCGGCGGCGGACACCTTC | CASSSNSAADTF
TRBJ2-2 | TRBV28 | TRBD2 | - | TGTGCCAGCAGTTGGAGGACTAGCGGAGTCGGGGGGGAGCTGTTTTTT | CASSWRTSGVGGELFF
TRBJ1-4 | TRBV25-1 | - | - | TGTGCCAGCAGACAAGCGACTAATGAAAAACTGTTTTTT | CASRQATNEKLFF
TRBJ2-2 | TRBV5-1 | TRBD1 | - | TGCGCCAGCAGCTTCGGACAGGGGGCTGTCGGGGAGCTGTTTTTT | CASSFGQGAVGELFF
TRBJ1-3 | TRBV9 | TRBD1 | - | TGTGCCAGCAGCCGTTGGGACAGGGTATCTGGAAACACCATATATTTT | CASSRWDRVSGNTIYF
TRBJ1-6 | TRBV5-1 | - | once | TGCGCCAGCAGCCCATACCCGGCGGGGGAGAGCTCCTATAATTCACCCCTCCACTTT | CASSPYPAGESSYNSPLHF
TRBJ2-7 | TRBV6-6 | TRBD1 | - | TGTGCCAGCACTCTCAGGGGGTTTGGCTACGAGCAGTACTTC | CASTLRGFGYEQYF
TRBJ2-7 | TRBV11-2 | TRBD1 | few | TGTGCCAGCAGCTACACCGGGACAGGGGCCTACGAGCAGTACTTC | CASSYTGTGAYEQYF
TRBJ2-7 | TRBV27 | TRBD1 | - | TGTGCCAGCAGTTTAGGGACAGGGGTGTCGGAAGAGCAGTACTTC | CASSLGTGVSEEQYF
TRBJ2-1 | TRBV20-1 | TRBD1 | - | TGCAGCGGACAGGGGGGTGGAGAGCAGTTCTTC | CSGQGGGEQFF
TRBJ1-6 | TRBV19 | TRBD1 | once | TGTGCCAGTAGTAGAGGGGGCGATAATTCACCCCTCCACTTT | CASSRGGDNSPLHF
TRBJ1-2 | TRBV5-1 | TRBD1 | few | TGCGCCAGCAGCTTGTGGGGACAGACTTATGGCTACACCTTC | CASSLWGQTYGYTF
TRBJ2-7 | TRBV19 | - | - | TGTGCCAGTAGTATGTTGGGGGGTACCGTCCACGAGCAGTACTTC | CASSMLGGTVHEQYF
TRBJ2-7 | TRBV7-6 | - | - | TGTGCCAGCAGCTTAGTAGGGGGGGCCGGGCAGTACTTC | CASSLVGGAGQYF
TRBJ2-7 | TRBV19 | TRBD1 | - | TGTGCCAGTAGTATAGATGGACAGGGGGCTTACGAGCAGTACTTC | CASSIDGQGAYEQYF
TRBJ2-3 | TRBV3-1/TRBV3-2 | - | - | TGTGCCAGCAGCCCAACGCAGGGGCGCACAGATACGCAGTATTTT | CASSPTQGRTDTQYF
TRBJ2-7 | TRBV7-8 | - | few | TGTGCCAGCAGCCCGTCCCGGGCCTACGAGCAGTACTTC | CASSPSRAYEQYF
TRBJ2-1 | TRBV2 | - | - | TGTGCCAGCAGTGATAGCCAGCCCACTCCGTTCTTC | CASSDSQPTPFF
TRBJ2-5 | TRBV18 | - | - | TGTGCCAGCTCACCTACTAGCAGTTTAGAGACCCAGTACTTC | CASSPTSSLETQYF
TRBJ1-1 | TRBV28 | TRBD1 | - | TGTGCCAGCAGTTCCAGGGGGGTTGTGGTTGAAGCTTTCTTT | CASSSRGVVVEAFF
TRBJ1-2 | TRBV6-1 | - | - | TGTGCCAGCAGTGAAAGGGGACTTCGCTCCTGGTATGGCTACACCTTC | CASSERGLRSWYGYTF
TRBJ1-2 | TRBV28 | TRBD1 | - | TGTGCCAGCAGTTTGGGACAGTTTTTCCCCCCTCAGACTGGCTACACCTTC | CASSLGQFFPPQTGYTF
TRBJ1-2 | TRBV4-1 | - | - | TGCGCCAGCAGCCAAGATCGGGGGACCGACTATGGCTACACCTTC | CASSQDRGTDYGYTF
TRBJ2-7 | TRBV27 | TRBD2 | - | TGTGCCAGCAGTTTACGGGGACTAGCGGGAGTCATAGGCGTCTCCTACGAGCAGTACTTC | CASSLRGLAGVIGVSYEQYF
TRBJ2-2 | TRBV13 | TRBD1 | - | TGTGCCAGCAGCTTATACAGGGGGCGGATCGGGGAGCTGTTTTTT | CASSLYRGRIGELFF
TRBJ1-5 | TRBV3-1/TRBV3-2 | TRBD1 | few | TGTGCCAGCAGCCAAGGGACAGGGAATCAGCCCCAGCATTTT | CASSQGTGNQPQHF
TRBJ1-2 | TRBV6-6 | - | - | TGTGCCAGCAGTTGGTCTACAGGGACCAACTATGGCTACACCTTC | CASSWSTGTNYGYTF
TRBJ2-5 | TRBV5-6 | - | - | TGTGCCAGCAGCAGACGGGAGATGGAGACCCAGTACTTC | CASSRREMETQYF
TRBJ2-7 | TRBV6-5 | TRBD2 | - | TGTGCCTCCCGGACTAGCGGATACGAGCAGTACTTC | CASRTSGYEQYF
TRBJ1-1 | TRBV19 | TRBD1 | - | TGTGCCAGTAGCTTGACAGGGAGCACTGAAGCTTTCTTT | CASSLTGSTEAFF
TRBJ2-2 | TRBV5-1 | - | - | TGCGCCAGCAGGGCTGGCGGGGAGAGTTACACCGGGGAGCTGTTTTTT | CASRAGGESYTGELFF
TRBJ1-4 | TRBV9 | - | - | TGTGCCAGCAGGGCGACAGGCGAAACTAATGAAAAACTGTTTTTT | CASRATGETNEKLFF
TRBJ2-7 | TRBV6-6 | - | few | TGTGCCAGCAGAAAAAGGGACAAGTCCTACGAGCAGTACTTC | CASRKRDKSYEQYF
TRBJ2-1 | TRBV9 | - | - | TGTGCCAGCAGCGTAGCCCCCTCGGGGAATGAGCAGTTCTTC | CASSVAPSGNEQFF
TRBJ1-3 | TRBV5-8 | TRBD1 | - | TGTGCCAGCAGCTTACGCCAGGGGGGCCACTCTGGAAACACCATATATTTT | CASSLRQGGHSGNTIYF
TRBJ1-6 | TRBV9 | - | - | TGTGCCAGCAGCGTAGAGAACAGAGCATCCCCTAATTCACCCCTCCACTTT | CASSVENRASPNSPLHF
TRBJ2-2 | TRBV7-9 | - | - | TGTGCCAGCAGCTTAGTCGGGTCGACCGGGGAGCTGTTTTTT | CASSLVGSTGELFF
TRBJ1-1 | TRBV28 | TRBD1 | - | TGTGCCAGCAGATCCCCGACAGGGTACACTGAAGCTTTCTTT | CASRSPTGYTEAFF
TRBJ1-2 | TRBV4-1 | - | few | TGCGCCAGCAGCCAAGTATATGGCACAATAGGGGGTAAAAACTATGGCTACACCTTC | CASSQVYGTIGGKNYGYTF
TRBJ2-7 | TRBV5-8 | TRBD2 | - | TGTGCCAGCAGCCTTACCTCTAGCGGACTGGCCTACGAGCAGTACTTC | CASSLTSSGLAYEQYF
TRBJ2-4 | TRBV15 | TRBD1 | once | TGTGCCACCAGCAGAGATCGGGGGACAGGGGTAGAGGACATTCAGTACTTC | CATSRDRGTGVEDIQYF
TRBJ2-7 | TRBV2 | - | - | TGTGCCAGCAGTGATCAGGTCGGCTACGAGCAGTACTTC | CASSDQVGYEQYF
TRBJ1-2 | TRBV19 | - | - | TGTGCCAGTAGTATGAGTGGTGGAGCTAACTATGGCTACACCTTC | CASSMSGGANYGYTF
TRBJ1-4 | TRBV2 | - | - | TGTGCCAGCAGTGAGTGGTCCGGGGCGGGGAAACTGTTTTTT | CASSEWSGAGKLFF
TRBJ1-3 | TRBV24-1 | - | - | TGTGCCACCAGTGAGCGACAGCCTGGAAACACCATATATTTT | CATSERQPGNTIYF